This T cell receptor beta chain appears in the sequencing data of a study of cytomegalovirus exposure and HLA in healthy donors. For the study at large: Of the donors genotyped, several hundred in all, about 80% fell in the Caucasian-associated ancestry cluster.

As concerns this clone: Its antigen is still unknown.

Findings and limits, study-wide: In terms of immune exposure information, only CMV serostatus was available.

CDR1 is MNHEY and CDR2 is SVGAGI in the germline V gene. J lost 5 bases, V lost 2 bases, and 8 bases had no gene match. The CDR3 spans 16 residues. The PCR was carried out with 60 Vbeta primers and 13 Jbeta primers. The assay was immunoSEQ multiplex PCR, and TCRdb's table has in-frame clones only and misses some. The table lists 150,000 to 200,000 clones, around 80% of them singletons. This TCR came from a woman aged 30 to 39 in good health and CMV-seropositive. V gene TRBV6-5 combines with J gene TRBJ1-1; 10 positions match TRBD1. Material for sequencing was PBMCs. The CDR3 DNA sequence: TGTGCCAGCAGTTACACGCTGACAGGGGGCAGAACTGAAGCTTTCTTT. Protein: CASSYTLTGGRTEAFF.